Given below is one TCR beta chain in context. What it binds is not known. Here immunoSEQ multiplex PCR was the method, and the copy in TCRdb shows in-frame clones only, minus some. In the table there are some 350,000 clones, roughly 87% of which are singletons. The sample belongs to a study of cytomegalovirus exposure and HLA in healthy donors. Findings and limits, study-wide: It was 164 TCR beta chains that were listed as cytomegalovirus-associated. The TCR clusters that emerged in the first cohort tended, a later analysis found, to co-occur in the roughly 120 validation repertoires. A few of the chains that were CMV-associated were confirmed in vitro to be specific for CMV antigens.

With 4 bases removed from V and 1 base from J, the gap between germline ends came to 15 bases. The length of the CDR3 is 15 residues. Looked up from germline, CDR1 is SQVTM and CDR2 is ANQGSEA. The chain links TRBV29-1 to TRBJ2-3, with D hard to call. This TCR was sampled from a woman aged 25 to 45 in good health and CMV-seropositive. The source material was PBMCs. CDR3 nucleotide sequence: TGCAGCGTTGCCTGGACCCCCTCCGGCACAGATACGCAGTATTTT. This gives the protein CSVAWTPSGTDTQYF.